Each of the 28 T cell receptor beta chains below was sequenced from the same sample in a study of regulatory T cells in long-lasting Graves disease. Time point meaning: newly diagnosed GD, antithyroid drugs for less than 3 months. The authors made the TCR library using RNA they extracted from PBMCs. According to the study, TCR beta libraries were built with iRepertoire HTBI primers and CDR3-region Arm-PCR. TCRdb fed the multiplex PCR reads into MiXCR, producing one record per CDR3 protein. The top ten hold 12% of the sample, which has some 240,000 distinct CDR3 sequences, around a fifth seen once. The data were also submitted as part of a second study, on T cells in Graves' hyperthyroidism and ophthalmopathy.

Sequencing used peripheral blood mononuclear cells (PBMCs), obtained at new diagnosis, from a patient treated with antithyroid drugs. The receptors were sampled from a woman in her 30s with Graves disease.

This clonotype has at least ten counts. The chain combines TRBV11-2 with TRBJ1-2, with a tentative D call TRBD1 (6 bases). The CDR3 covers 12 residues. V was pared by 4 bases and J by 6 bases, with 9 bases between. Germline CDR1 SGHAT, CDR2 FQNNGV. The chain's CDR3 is CASSSEGDGYTF. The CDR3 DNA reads TGTGCCAGCAGCTCCGAGGGGGATGGCTACACCTTC.

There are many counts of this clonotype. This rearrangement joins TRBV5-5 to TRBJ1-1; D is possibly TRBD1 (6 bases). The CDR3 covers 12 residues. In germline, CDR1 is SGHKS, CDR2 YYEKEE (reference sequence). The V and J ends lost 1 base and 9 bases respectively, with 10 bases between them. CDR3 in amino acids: CASSLNRVKAFF. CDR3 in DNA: TGTGCCAGCAGCTTGAACAGGGTAAAAGCTTTCTTT. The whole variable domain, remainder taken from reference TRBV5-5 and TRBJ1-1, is DAGVTQSPTHLIKTRGQQVTLRCSPISGHKSVSWYQQVLGQGPQFIFQYYEKEERGRGNFPDRFSARQFPNYSSELNVNALLLGDSALYLCASSLNRVKAFFGQGTRLTVV.

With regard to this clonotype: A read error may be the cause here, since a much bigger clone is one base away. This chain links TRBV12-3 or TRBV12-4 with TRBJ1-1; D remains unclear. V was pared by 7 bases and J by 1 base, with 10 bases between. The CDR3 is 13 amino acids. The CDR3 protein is CASTLRGNTEAFF. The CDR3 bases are TGTGCCAGCACCCTCCGGGGGAACACTGAAGCTTTCTTT.

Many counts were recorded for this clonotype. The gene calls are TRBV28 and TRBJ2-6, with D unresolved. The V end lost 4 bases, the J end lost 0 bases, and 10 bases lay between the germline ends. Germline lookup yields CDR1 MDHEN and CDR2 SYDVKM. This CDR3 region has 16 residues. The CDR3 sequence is CASSSDAFSGANVLTF. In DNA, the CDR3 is TGTGCCAGCAGTTCGGATGCCTTCTCTGGGGCCAACGTCCTGACTTTC. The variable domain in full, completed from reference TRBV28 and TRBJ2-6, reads DVKVTQSSRYLVKRTGEKVFLECVQDMDHENMFWYRQDPGLGLRLIYFSYDVKMKEKGDIPEGYSVSREKKERFSLILESASTNQTSMYLCASSSDAFSGANVLTFGAGSRLTVL.

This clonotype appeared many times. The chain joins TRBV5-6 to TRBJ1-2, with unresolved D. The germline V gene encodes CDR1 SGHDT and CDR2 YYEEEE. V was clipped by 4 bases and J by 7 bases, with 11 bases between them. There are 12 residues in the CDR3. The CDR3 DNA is TGTGCCAGCAGCCCCGGTGGCTCTGGCTACACCTTC. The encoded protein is CASSPGGSGYTF.

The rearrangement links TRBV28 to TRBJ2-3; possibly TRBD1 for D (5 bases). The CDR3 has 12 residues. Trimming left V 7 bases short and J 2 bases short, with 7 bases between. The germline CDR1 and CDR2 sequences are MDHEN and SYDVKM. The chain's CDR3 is CASKGVTDTQYF. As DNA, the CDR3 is TGTGCCAGCAAAGGGGTCACAGATACGCAGTATTTT.

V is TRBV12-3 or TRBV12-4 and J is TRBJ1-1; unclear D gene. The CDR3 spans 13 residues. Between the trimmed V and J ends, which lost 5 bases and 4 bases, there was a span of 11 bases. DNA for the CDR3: TGTGCCAGCAGTCCATGGGTAATCACTGAAGCTTTCTTT. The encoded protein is CASSPWVITEAFF.

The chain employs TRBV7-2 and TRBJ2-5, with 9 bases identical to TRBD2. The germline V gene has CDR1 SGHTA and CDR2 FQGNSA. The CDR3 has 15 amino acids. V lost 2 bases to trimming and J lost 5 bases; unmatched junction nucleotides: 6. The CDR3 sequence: CASSLHLAGTETQYF. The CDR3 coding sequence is TGTGCCAGCAGCTTACATCTAGCGGGAACGGAGACCCAGTACTTC. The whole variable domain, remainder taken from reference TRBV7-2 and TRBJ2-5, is GAGVSQSPSNKVTEKGKDVELRCDPISGHTALYWYRQSLGQGLEFLIYFQGNSAPDKSGLPSDRFSAERTGGSVSTLTIQRTQQEDSAVYLCASSLHLAGTETQYFGPGTRLLVL.

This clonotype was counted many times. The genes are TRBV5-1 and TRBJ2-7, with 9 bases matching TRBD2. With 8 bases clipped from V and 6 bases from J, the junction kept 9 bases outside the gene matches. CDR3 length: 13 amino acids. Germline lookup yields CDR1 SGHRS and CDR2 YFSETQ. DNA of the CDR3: TGCGCCAGTCGGCCTGGCGGGGGGGCCGAGCAGTACTTC. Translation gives CASRPGGGAEQYF.

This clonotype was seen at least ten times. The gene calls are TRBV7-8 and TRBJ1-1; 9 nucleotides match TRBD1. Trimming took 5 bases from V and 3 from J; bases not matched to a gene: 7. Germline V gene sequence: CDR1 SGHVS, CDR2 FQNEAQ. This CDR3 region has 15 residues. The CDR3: CASSPTGGAYTEAFF. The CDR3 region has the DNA TGTGCCAGCAGCCCGACAGGGGGAGCGTACACTGAAGCTTTCTTT.

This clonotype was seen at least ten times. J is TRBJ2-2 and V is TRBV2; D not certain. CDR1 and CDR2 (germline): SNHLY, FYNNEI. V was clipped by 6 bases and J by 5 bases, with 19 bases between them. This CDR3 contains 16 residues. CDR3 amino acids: CASRETDIGGTGELFF. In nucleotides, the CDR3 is TGTGCCAGCAGGGAGACTGACATCGGCGGTACCGGGGAGCTGTTTTTT.

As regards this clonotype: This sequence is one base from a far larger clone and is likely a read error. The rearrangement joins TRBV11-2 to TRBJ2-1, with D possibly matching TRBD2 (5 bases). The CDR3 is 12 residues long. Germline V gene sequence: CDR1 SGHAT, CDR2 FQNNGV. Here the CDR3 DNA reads TGTGCCAGCAGCGTAGCGAGGGAGACCAAGTACTTC. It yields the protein CASSVARETKYF.

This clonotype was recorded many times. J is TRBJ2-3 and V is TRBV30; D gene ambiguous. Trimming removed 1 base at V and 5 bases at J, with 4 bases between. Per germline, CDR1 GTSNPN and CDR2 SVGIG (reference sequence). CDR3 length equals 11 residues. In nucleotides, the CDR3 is TGTGCCTGGAGTGCCGAAGATACGCAGTATTTT. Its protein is CAWSAEDTQYF.

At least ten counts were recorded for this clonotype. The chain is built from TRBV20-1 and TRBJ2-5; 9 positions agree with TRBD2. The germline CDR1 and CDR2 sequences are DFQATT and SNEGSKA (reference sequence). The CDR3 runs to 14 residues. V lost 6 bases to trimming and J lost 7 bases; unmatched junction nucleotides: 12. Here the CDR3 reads CSATLAGATGTQYF. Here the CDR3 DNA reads TGCAGTGCAACCTTAGCGGGGGCTACGGGGACCCAGTACTTC.

This CDR3 reads CSARDFGTRGQSRGSTGELFF. For the CDR3, the DNA is TGCAGTGCTAGAGATTTCGGGACCAGGGGGCAGAGCAGGGGGAGCACCGGGGAGCTGTTTTTT. The chain recombines TRBV20-1 with TRBJ2-2, with 8 bases fitting TRBD1. This CDR3 comprises 21 residues. Germline assignment: CDR1 DFQATT and CDR2 SNEGSKA (reference sequence). V lost 0 bases, J lost 4 bases, and 22 bases stayed unmatched.

CDR3 DNA sequence: TGTGCCAGCTCACCCCACGACAGCTATGGCTACACCTTC. Its translation is CASSPHDSYGYTF. The J gene is TRBJ1-2, the V gene TRBV18; tentatively, D is TRBD1 (5 bases). The CDR3 extends over 13 amino acids. V lost 3 bases and J lost 4, with 9 bases in between. The germline V gene has CDR1 KGHSH and CDR2 LQKENI.

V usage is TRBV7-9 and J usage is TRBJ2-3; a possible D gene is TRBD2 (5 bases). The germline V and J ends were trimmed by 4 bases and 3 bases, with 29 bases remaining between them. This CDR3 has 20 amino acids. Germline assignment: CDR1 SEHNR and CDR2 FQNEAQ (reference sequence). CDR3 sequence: CASSSEGVVPPTVVTDTQYF. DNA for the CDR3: TGTGCCAGCAGCTCTGAGGGCGTGGTACCTCCGACGGTGGTTACAGATACGCAGTATTTT.

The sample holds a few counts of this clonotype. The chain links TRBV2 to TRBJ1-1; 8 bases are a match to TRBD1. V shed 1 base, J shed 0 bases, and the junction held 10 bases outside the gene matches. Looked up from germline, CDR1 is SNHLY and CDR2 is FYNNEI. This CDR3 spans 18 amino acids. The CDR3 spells CASSEGGRGRLMNTEAFF. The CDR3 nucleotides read TGTGCCAGCAGTGAAGGTGGCAGGGGGCGGTTAATGAACACTGAAGCTTTCTTT.

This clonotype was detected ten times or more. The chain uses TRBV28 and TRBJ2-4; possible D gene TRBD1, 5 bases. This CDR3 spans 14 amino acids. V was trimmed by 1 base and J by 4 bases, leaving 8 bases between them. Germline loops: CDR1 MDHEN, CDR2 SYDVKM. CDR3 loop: CASSLLPGKNIQYF. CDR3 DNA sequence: TGTGCCAGCAGTTTATTGCCAGGGAAAAACATTCAGTACTTC. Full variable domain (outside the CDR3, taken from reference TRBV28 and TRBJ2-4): DVKVTQSSRYLVKRTGEKVFLECVQDMDHENMFWYRQDPGLGLRLIYFSYDVKMKEKGDIPEGYSVSREKKERFSLILESASTNQTSMYLCASSLLPGKNIQYFGAGTRLSVL.

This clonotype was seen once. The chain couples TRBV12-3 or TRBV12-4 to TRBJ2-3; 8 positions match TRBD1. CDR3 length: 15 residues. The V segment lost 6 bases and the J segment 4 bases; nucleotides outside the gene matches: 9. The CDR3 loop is CASSRTGRIPDTQYF. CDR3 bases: TGTGCCAGCAGCCGGACAGGGAGGATCCCAGATACGCAGTATTTT.

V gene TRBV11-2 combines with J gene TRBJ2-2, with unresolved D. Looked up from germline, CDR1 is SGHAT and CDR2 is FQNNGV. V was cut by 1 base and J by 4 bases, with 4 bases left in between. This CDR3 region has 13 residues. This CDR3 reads CASSLVSTGELFF. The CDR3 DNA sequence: TGTGCCAGCAGCTTAGTCAGCACCGGGGAGCTGTTTTTT. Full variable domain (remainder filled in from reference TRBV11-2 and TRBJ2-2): EAGVAQSPRYKIIEKRQSVAFWCNPISGHATLYWYQQILGQGPKLLIQFQNNGVVDDSQLPKDRFSAERLKGVDSTLKIQPAKLEDSAVYLCASSLVSTGELFFGEGSRLTVL.

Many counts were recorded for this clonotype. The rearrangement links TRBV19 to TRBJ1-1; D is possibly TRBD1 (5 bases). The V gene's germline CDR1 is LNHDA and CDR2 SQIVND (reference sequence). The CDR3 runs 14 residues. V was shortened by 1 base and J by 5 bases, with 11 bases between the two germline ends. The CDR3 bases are TGTGCCAGTAGTATAGGAGGGGAGGGGACTGAAGCTTTCTTT. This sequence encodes CASSIGGEGTEAFF.

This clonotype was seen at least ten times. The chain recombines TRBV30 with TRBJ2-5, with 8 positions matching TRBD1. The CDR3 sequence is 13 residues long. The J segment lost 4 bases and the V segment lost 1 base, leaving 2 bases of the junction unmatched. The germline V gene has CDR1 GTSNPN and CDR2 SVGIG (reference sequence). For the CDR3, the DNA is TGTGCCTGGAGTGGGGGACAGGTAGAGACCCAGTACTTC. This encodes CAWSGGQVETQYF.

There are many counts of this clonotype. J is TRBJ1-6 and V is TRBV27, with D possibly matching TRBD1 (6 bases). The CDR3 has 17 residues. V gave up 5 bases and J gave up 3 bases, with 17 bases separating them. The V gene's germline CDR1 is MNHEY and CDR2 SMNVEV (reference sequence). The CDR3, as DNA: TGTGCCAGCAGTCCGGGGGGCCCTCAGCTCTATAATTCACCCCTCCACTTT. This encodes CASSPGGPQLYNSPLHF.

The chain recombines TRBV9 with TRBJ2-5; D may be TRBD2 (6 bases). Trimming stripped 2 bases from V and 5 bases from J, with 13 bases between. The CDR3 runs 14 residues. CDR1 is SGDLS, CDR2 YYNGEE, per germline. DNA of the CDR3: TGTGCCAGCAGCGTGGGGGGATCGGCGGAGACCCAGTACTTC. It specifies CASSVGGSAETQYF.

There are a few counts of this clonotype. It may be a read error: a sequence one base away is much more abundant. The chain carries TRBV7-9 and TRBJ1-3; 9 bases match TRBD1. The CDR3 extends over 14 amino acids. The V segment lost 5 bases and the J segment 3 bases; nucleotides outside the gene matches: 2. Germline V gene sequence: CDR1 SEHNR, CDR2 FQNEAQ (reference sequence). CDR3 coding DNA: TGTGCCAGCAGCCTGACAGGGGGTGGAAACACCATATATTTT. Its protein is CASSLTGGGNTIYF.

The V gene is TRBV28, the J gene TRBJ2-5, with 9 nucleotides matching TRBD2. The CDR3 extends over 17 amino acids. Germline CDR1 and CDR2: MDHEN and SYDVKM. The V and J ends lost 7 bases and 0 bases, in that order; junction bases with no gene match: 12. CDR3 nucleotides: TGTGCCAGCAACTCCCCAACCGGGACTAGCAACCAAGAGACCCAGTACTTC. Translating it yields CASNSPTGTSNQETQYF.

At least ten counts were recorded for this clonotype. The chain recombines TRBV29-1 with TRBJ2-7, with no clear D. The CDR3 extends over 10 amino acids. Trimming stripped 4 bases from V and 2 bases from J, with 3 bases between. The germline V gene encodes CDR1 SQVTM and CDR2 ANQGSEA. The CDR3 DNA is TGCAGCGTTGGGGCCTACGAGCAGTACTTC. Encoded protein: CSVGAYEQYF.